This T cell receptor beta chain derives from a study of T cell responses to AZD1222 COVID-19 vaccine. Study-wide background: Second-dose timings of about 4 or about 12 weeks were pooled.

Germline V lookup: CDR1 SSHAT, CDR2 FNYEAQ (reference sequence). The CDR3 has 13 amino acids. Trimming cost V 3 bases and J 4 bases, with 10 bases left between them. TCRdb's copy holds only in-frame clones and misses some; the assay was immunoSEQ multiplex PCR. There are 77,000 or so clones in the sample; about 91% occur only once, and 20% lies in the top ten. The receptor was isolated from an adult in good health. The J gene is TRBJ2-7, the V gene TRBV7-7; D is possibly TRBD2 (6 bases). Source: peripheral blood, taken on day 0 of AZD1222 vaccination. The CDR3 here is CASSLGLRYEQYF. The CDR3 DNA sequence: TGTGCCAGCAGCTTGGGACTTCGATACGAGCAGTACTTC.